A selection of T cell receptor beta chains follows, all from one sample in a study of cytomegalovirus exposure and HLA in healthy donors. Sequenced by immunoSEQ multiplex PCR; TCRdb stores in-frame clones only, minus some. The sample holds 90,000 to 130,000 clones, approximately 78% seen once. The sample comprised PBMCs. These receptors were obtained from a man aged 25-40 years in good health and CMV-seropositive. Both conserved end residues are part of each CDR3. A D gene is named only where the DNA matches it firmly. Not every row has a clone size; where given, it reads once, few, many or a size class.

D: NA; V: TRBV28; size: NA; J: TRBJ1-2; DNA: TGTGCCAGCAAGGAGGTACGTAATGGCTACACCTTC; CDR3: CASKEVRNGYTF
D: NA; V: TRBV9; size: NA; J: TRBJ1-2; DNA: TGTGCCAGCAGCCCGAGCGGGGGCCAAAACTATGGCTACACCTTC; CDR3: CASSPSGGQNYGYTF
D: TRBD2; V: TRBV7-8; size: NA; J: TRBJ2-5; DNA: TGTGCCAGCAGCTTACTACTAGCGGAAAACCAAGAGACCCAGTACTTC; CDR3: CASSLLLAENQETQYF
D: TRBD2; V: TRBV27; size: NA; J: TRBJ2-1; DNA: TGTGCCAGCAGTTCGGGACTAGCCAATGAGCAGTTCTTC; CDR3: CASSSGLANEQFF
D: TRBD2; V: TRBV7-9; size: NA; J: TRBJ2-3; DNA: TGTGCCAGCAGCCGGACTAGCGGGGGCACAGATACGCAGTATTTT; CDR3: CASSRTSGGTDTQYF
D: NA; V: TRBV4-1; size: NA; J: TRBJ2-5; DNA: TGCGCCAGCAGCCAAGTTTTGACAGTTCAAGAGACCCAGTACTTC; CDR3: CASSQVLTVQETQYF
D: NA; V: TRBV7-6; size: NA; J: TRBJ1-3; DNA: TGTGCCAGCAGCTTAGAGGGGTTTCCTGGAAACACCATATATTTT; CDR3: CASSLEGFPGNTIYF
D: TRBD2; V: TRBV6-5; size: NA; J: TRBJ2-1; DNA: TGTGCCAGCAGACCCGGGACTAGCGGGTGGGATGAGCAGTTCTTC; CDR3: CASRPGTSGWDEQFF
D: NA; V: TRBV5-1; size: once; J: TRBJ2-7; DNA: TGCGCCAGCAGCTTGGGGACACTCGACTACGAGCAGTACTTC; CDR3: CASSLGTLDYEQYF
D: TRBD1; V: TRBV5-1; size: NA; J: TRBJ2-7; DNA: TGCGCCAGCAGCTTGGACAGGGGGATGTACTTC; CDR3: CASSLDRGMYF
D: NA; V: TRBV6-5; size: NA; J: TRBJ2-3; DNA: TGTGCCAGCAGTCCAAACACAGATACGCAGTATTTT; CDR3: CASSPNTDTQYF
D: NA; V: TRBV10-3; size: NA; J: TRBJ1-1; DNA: TGTGCCATCTTATCTAAACAGGCAGGGAACACTGAAGCTTTCTTT; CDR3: CAILSKQAGNTEAFF
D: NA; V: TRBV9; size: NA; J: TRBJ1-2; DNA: TGTGCTTCGGCAGGCGCTAACTATGGCTACACCTTC; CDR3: CASAGANYGYTF
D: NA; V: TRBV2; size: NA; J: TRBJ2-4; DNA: TGTGCCAGCAGAGAAGGTCTCAGCGCGGCCAAAAACATTCAGTACTTC; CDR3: CASREGLSAAKNIQYF
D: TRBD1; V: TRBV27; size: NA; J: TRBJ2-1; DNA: TGTGCCAGCAGTTTAGGGACAGATTACAATGAGCAGTTCTTC; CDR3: CASSLGTDYNEQFF
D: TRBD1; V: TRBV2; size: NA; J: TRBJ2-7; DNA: TGTGCCAGCAGTGAATTGGGACAGTTTATCTACGAGCAGTACTTC; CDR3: CASSELGQFIYEQYF
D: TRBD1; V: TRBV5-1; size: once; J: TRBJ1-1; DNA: TGCGCCAGCAGCCCGGACAGGGGTAGCACTGAAGCTTTCTTT; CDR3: CASSPDRGSTEAFF
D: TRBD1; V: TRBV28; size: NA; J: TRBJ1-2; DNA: TGTGCCAGCAGTCCTCAAGACAGGGGGCCATATGGCTACACCTTC; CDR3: CASSPQDRGPYGYTF
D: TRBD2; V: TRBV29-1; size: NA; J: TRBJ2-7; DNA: TGCAGCGTTGAGGATTGGGGGGGAGGCCTTTACGAGCAGTACTTC; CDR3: CSVEDWGGGLYEQYF
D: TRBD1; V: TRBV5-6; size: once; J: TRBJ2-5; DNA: TGTGCCAGCAGCATAGGGACAGGGCCTGGGGAGACCCAGTACTTC; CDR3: CASSIGTGPGETQYF
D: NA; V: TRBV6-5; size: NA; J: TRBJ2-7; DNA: TGTGCCAGCAGTTACCCGAAACAGGGTTTCTCCTACGAGCAGTACTTC; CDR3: CASSYPKQGFSYEQYF
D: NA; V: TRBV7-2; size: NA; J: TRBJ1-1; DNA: TGTGCCAGCAGCCCAGATCCTCATCGGGTCAACACTGAAGCTTTCTTT; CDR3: CASSPDPHRVNTEAFF
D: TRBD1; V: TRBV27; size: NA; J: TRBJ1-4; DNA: TGTGCCAGCAGTTCCGGGACAGGGGATGAAAAACTGTTTTTT; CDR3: CASSSGTGDEKLFF
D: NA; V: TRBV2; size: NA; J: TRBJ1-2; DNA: TGTGCCAGCAGTGAAACATCTAACTATGGCTACACCTTC; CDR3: CASSETSNYGYTF
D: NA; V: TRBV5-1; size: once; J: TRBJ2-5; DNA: TGCGCCAGCGGAATCGACTTGTTCGAGGGGACCCAGTACTTC; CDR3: CASGIDLFEGTQYF
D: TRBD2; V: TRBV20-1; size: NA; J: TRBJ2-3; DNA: TGCAGTGCTCAGGGACTAGCGGGTCAGTATTTT; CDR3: CSAQGLAGQYF
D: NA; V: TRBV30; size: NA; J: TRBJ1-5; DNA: TGTGCCTGGAGCACGACCGGGGGGCCAGATCAGCCCCAGCATTTT; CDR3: CAWSTTGGPDQPQHF